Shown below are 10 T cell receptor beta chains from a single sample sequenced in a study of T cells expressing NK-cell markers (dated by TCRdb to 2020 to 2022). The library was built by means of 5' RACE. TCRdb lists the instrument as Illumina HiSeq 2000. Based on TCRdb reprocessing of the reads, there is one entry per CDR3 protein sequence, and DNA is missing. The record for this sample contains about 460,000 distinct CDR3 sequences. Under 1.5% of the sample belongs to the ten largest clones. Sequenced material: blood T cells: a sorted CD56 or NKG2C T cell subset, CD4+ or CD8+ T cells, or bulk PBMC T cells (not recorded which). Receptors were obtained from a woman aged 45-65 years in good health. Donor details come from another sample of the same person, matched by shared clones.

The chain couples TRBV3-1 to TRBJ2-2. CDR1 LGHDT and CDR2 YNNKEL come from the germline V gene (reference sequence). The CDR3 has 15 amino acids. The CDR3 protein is CASSPTERSTGELFF.

The CDR3: CASSQKLAGSSEQYF. V is TRBV5-4 and J is TRBJ2-7; the TCRdb D gene call, TRBD2, has no DNA to confirm it. Germline values: CDR1 SGHNT, CDR2 YYREEE (reference sequence). CDR3 length: 15 amino acids.

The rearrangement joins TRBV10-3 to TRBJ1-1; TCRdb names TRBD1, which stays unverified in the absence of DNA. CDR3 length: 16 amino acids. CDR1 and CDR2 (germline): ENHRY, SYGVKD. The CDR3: CAISEKGGAANTEAFF.

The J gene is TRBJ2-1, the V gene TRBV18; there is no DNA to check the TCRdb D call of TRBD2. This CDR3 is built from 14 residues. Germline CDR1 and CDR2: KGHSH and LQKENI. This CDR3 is CASSPGLAGAEQFF.

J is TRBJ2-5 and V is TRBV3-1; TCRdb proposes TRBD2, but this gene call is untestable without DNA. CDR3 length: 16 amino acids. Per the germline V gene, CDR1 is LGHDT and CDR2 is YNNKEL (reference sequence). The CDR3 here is CASSQEVARWQETQYF.

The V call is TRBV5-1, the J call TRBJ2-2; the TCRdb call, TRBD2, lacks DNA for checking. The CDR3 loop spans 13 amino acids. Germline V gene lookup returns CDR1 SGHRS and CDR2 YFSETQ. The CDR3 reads CASSGSFTGELFF.

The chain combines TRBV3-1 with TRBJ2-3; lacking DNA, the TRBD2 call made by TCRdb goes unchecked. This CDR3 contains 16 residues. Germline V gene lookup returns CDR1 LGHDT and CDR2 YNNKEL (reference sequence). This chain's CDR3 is CASSQVKRRDTDTQYF.

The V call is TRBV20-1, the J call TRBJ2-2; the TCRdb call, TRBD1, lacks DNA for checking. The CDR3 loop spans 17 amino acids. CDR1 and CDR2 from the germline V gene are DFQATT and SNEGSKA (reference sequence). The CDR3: CSARDPSRQGATGELFF.

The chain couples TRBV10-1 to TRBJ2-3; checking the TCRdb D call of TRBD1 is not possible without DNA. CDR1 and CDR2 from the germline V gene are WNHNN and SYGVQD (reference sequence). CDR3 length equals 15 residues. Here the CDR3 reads CASSRGTANIDTQYF.

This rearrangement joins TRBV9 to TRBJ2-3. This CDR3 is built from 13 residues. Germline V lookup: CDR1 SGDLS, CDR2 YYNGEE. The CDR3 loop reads CASSATPTDTQYF.